The clone carrying this T cell receptor beta chain was counted between two and nine times. MiXCR, applied by TCRdb to the PCR reads, yields one record per CDR3 protein. The sample holds more than 15,000 distinct CDR3 sequences, 46% seen once. The CDR3 extends over 15 amino acids. Germline V lookup: CDR1 SGHTA, CDR2 FQGNSA. V shed 1 base, J shed 6 bases, and the junction held 4 bases outside the gene matches. The source of the sample is a study of CD4 and CD8 cells across lung adenocarcinoma regions. J is TRBJ1-5 and V is TRBV7-2; TRBD1 agrees at 9 bases. Sample: CD4+ T cells from the margin of a lung tumor. The source is a male donor with lung adenocarcinoma. The CD4 and CD8 labels of this study may be unreliable. CDR3 amino acids: CASSLGGTGTQPQHF. DNA of the CDR3: TGTGCCAGCAGCTTAGGGGGGACAGGGACTCAGCCCCAGCATTTT.